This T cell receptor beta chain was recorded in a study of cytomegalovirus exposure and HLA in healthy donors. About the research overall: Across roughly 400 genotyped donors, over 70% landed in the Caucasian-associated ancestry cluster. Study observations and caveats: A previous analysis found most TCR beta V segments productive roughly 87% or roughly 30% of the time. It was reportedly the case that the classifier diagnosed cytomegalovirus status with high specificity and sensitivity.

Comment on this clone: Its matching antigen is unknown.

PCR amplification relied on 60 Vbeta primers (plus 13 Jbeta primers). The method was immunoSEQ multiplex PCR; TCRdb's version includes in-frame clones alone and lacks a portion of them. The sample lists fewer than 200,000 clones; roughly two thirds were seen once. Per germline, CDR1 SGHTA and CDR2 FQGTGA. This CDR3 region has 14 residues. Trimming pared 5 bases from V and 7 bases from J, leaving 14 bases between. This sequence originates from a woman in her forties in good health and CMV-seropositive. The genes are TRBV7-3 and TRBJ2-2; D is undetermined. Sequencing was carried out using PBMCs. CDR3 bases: TGTGCCAGCAGCCCCGGGTCCGGCGGCGGGGAGCTGTTTTTT. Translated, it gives CASSPGSGGGELFF. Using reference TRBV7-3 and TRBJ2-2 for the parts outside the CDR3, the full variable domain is GAGVSQTPSNKVTEKGKYVELRCDPISGHTALYWYRQSLGQGPEFLIYFQGTGAADDSGLPNDRFFAVRPEGSVSTLKIQRTERGDSAVYLCASSPGSGGGELFFGEGSRLTVL.